This T cell receptor beta chain was profiled in a study of Ad26.COV2.S vaccination and SARS-CoV-2 variants. With regard to this clone: What it binds is unknown.

Study-level findings and limits: For non-spike TCRs, breadth in vaccine recipients resembled that in placebo recipients. In vaccinated individuals, spike-specific CD8+ and CD4+ T cell responses reportedly displayed substantial breadth. Vaccinated individuals (as opposed to placebo recipients) had higher spike-specific TCR breadth. TCR breadth and depth analyses may have underestimated total T cell responses.

Repertoires were generated with immunoSEQ multiplex PCR, while TCRdb's copy carries only in-frame clones and drops some. This table holds some 350,000 clones, around 92% found once. V lost 6 bases and J lost 6, with 15 bases in between. CDR1 and CDR2 (germline): MNHEY, SVGAGI. This CDR3 contains 14 residues. This receptor was obtained from a human donor who had recovered from COVID-19. Sequencing used peripheral blood, obtained after recovery from COVID-19. This chain joins TRBV6-5 and TRBJ1-5, with D perhaps TRBD1 (6 bases). CDR3 coding DNA: TGTGCCAGCAGCCAGGGGATGGTTCGTCAGCCCCAGCATTTT. Translated: CASSQGMVRQPQHF.